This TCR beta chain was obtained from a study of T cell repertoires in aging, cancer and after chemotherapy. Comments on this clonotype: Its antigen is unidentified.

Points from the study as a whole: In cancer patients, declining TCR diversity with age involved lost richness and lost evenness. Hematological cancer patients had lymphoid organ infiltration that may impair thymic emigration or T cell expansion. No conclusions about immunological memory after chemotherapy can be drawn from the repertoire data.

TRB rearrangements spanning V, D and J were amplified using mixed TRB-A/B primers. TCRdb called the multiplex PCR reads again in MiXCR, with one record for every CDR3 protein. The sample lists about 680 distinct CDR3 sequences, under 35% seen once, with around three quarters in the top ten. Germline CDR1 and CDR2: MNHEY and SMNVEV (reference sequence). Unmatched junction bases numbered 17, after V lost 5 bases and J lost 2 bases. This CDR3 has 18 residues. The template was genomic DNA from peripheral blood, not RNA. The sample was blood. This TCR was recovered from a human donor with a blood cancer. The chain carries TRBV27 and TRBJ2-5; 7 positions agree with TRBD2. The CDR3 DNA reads TGTGCCAGCAGTCTAACCGTCCCTACTACTAGCGAGCAAGAGACCCAGTACTTC. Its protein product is CASSLTVPTTSEQETQYF.